A single sample gave rise to the 10 T cell receptor beta chains below, sequenced in a study of T cells in Graves' hyperthyroidism and ophthalmopathy. RNA transcripts were the template for amplifying TCR beta CDR3 regions. Carried out on the TCR CDR3, a first-round RT-PCR used the HTBI primer set. Each CDR3 protein gets one entry after TCRdb re-called the multiplex PCR reads with MiXCR. The table shows 600,000 or so distinct CDR3 sequences, with around 46% occurring only once. The specimen sequenced was peripheral blood or thyroid tissue (not recorded which). The receptors were gathered from a woman aged 18-29 years with Graves' hyperthyroidism.

The V and J genes are TRBV20-1 and TRBJ1-2; D perhaps matches TRBD1 (6 bases). V was cut by 5 bases and J by 8 bases, with 15 bases left in between. CDR3 length: 12 residues. The germline V gene encodes CDR1 DFQATT and CDR2 SNEGSKA (reference sequence). The DNA of the CDR3 is TGCAGTGCTGAGGGGGAAGTCCGCGGCTACACCTTC. Protein: CSAEGEVRGYTF.

As to this clonotype: An end of the junction does not agree with germline; a read error may underlie this. V is TRBV10-3 and J is TRBJ2-7, with D uncertain. The CDR3 runs 12 residues. CDR1 and CDR2 from the germline V gene are ENHRY and SYGVKD. The CDR3 region has the DNA TGTGCCATCAGTGAGTTAGACCTAAGGCAGAACTTC. This translates into CAISELDLRQNF.

The genes are TRBV20-1 and TRBJ1-2; D is uncertain. This CDR3 has 11 amino acids. The germline gives CDR1 DFQATT, CDR2 SNEGSKA (reference sequence). Trimming cost V 4 bases and J 7 bases, with 10 bases left between them. Here the CDR3 reads CSATSFSGYTF. The CDR3, as DNA: TGCAGTGCTACATCATTTTCTGGCTACACCTTC.

This clonotype is a singleton in its sample. V and J are TRBV20-1 and TRBJ2-5; 9 nucleotides align to TRBD2. The CDR3 loop spans 13 amino acids. CDR1 and CDR2 from the germline V gene are DFQATT and SNEGSKA (reference sequence). J lost 5 bases, V lost 7 bases, and 8 bases had no gene match. CDR3 nucleotide sequence: TGCAGTGAGGAGCGGGAGGTGGGGGAGACCCAGTACTTC. This gives the protein CSEEREVGETQYF.

The chain is built from TRBV7-9 and TRBJ2-7, with 11 bases lining up with TRBD2. The ends lost 3 bases at V and 5 bases at J; junction bases unmatched: 9. CDR1 and CDR2 (germline): SEHNR, FQNEAQ (reference sequence). CDR3 size: 16 residues. Here the CDR3 reads CASSLITSGSRDEQYF. The DNA of the CDR3 is TGTGCCAGCAGCTTGATCACTAGCGGGAGTCGGGACGAGCAGTACTTC. The full variable domain, rest sourced from reference TRBV7-9 and TRBJ2-7, is DTGVSQNPRHKITKRGQNVTFRCDPISEHNRLYWYRQTLGQGPEFLTYFQNEAQLEKSRLLSDRFSAERPKGSFSTLEIQRTEQGDSAMYLCASSLITSGSRDEQYFGPGTRLTVT.

The chain employs TRBV9 and TRBJ2-5; D call uncertain. Germline V gene sequence: CDR1 SGDLS, CDR2 YYNGEE. The CDR3 runs 14 residues. The V end was cut by 0 bases, the J end by 2 bases, with 8 bases between. This CDR3 reads CASSVAPQQETQYF. The CDR3 DNA sequence: TGTGCCAGCAGCGTAGCTCCTCAGCAAGAGACCCAGTACTTC. Drawing the rest from reference TRBV9 and TRBJ2-5, the complete variable domain is DSGVTQTPKHLITATGQRVTLRCSPRSGDLSVYWYQQSLDQGLQFLIQYYNGEERAKGNILERFSAQQFPDLHSELNLSSLELGDSALYFCASSVAPQQETQYFGPGTRLLVL.

The chain links TRBV4-1 to TRBJ2-7; D tentatively fits TRBD1 or TRBD2 (5 bases each). Deletions cut 6 bases from V and 3 bases from J, with 15 bases between. This CDR3 has 14 amino acids. Per germline, CDR1 MGHRA and CDR2 YSYEKL. The CDR3 sequence: CASRHRDGLYEQYF. Here the CDR3 DNA reads TGCGCCAGCAGGCACCGGGACGGACTCTACGAGCAGTACTTC.

The chain joins TRBV20-1 to TRBJ2-7; D gene uncertain. Between the trimmed V and J ends, which lost 0 bases and 2 bases, there was a span of 11 bases. The germline CDR1 and CDR2 sequences are DFQATT and SNEGSKA (reference sequence). This CDR3 contains 14 residues. Here the CDR3 reads CSARDRPFAYEQYF. In nucleotides, the CDR3 is TGCAGTGCTAGAGACAGGCCCTTTGCCTACGAGCAGTACTTC.

A few counts support this clonotype. This chain links TRBV2 with TRBJ2-6; unclear D gene. Deletions cut 5 bases from V and 2 bases from J, with 10 bases between. This CDR3 has 15 residues. Germline CDR1 is SNHLY and CDR2 is FYNNEI. The CDR3 protein is CASSFFRAGANVLTF. As DNA, the CDR3 is TGTGCCAGCAGTTTTTTCCGGGCTGGGGCCAACGTCCTGACTTTC.

Notes on this clonotype: A much more abundant neighbour one base away suggests this may be a read error. J is TRBJ2-5 and V is TRBV2, with a weak D call TRBD2 (6 bases). Germline CDR1 reads SNHLY; CDR2 reads FYNNEI. The CDR3 contains 13 residues. With 5 bases removed from V and 7 bases from J, the gap between germline ends came to 14 bases. CDR3 loop: CASSRDSEGTQYF. The CDR3 DNA is TGTGCCAGCAGTCGGGACTCCGAGGGGACCCAGTACTTC.